This is a list of T cell receptor beta chains from one sample in a study of cytomegalovirus exposure and HLA in healthy donors. TCRdb's copy holds only in-frame clones and misses some; the assay was immunoSEQ multiplex PCR. The sample's table shows about 120,000 clones. What was sequenced was PBMCs. The receptors were gathered from a man between 35 and 55 years old in good health and CMV-seropositive. Each CDR3 is given with its conserved first and last residue. A D gene is named only where the DNA matches it firmly.

J,D,V,CDR3,DNA
TRBJ2-2,NA,TRBV5-1,CASSAQTGMGGELFF,TGCGCCAGCAGCGCCCAGACGGGGATGGGCGGGGAGCTGTTTTTT
TRBJ1-3,NA,TRBV9,CAGRVGSYGDTIYF,TGTGCCGGGCGAGTGGGCTCCTACGGGGACACCATATATTTT
TRBJ1-4,NA,TRBV30,CAWSKSVHNEKLFF,TGTGCCTGGAGTAAGTCAGTGCACAATGAAAAACTGTTTTTT
TRBJ2-7,TRBD1,TRBV7-2,CASSLGQGAYEQYF,TGTGCCAGCAGCCTGGGACAGGGAGCCTACGAGCAGTACTTC
TRBJ2-1,TRBD2,TRBV28,CASRGSGGGYNEQFF,TGTGCCAGCAGGGGCTCGGGGGGGGGCTACAATGAGCAGTTCTTC
TRBJ2-7,TRBD1,TRBV6-5,CASSLTGAGYEQYF,TGTGCCAGCAGCTTGACAGGGGCGGGGTACGAGCAGTACTTC
TRBJ2-7,NA,TRBV2,CASSERGGRGLGEQYF,TGTGCCAGCAGTGAGAGGGGGGGCAGGGGGCTAGGGGAGCAGTACTTC
TRBJ2-3,NA,TRBV6-4,CASSETGDTDTQYF,TGTGCCAGCAGTGAGACGGGAGACACAGATACGCAGTATTTT
TRBJ2-7,TRBD2,TRBV7-9,CASSLARGDGDGQYF,TGTGCCAGCAGCTTAGCCCGGGGGGACGGCGACGGGCAGTACTTC
TRBJ2-6,TRBD1,TRBV28,CAVSGTGDRGANVLTF,TGTGCCGTATCCGGGACAGGGGATCGGGGGGCCAACGTCCTGACTTTC
TRBJ2-2,TRBD1,TRBV28,CASSFIGQANTGELFF,TGTGCCAGCAGTTTTATCGGACAGGCTAACACCGGGGAGCTGTTTTTT
TRBJ2-1,TRBD1,TRBV29-1,CSVVKGAGFNEQFF,TGCAGCGTTGTGAAGGGGGCAGGATTCAATGAGCAGTTCTTC
TRBJ2-7,NA,TRBV5-1,CASSLAGVISYEQYF,TGCGCCAGCAGCTTGGCCGGGGTTATCTCCTACGAGCAGTACTTC
TRBJ1-1,TRBD1,TRBV7-6,CASSLEGQGATEAFF,TGTGCCAGCAGCTTAGAGGGACAGGGGGCCACTGAAGCTTTCTTT
TRBJ1-2,TRBD1,TRBV6-5,CASSLDRVGYGYTF,TGTGCCAGCAGTCTGGACAGGGTCGGCTATGGCTACACCTTC
TRBJ2-7,TRBD2,TRBV5-6,CASSLVPGGEQYF,TGTGCCAGCAGCTTAGTTCCGGGGGGCGAGCAGTACTTC
TRBJ2-3,TRBD2,TRBV29-1,CSAAYLAGGGDTQYF,TGCAGCGCCGCGTATCTAGCGGGAGGGGGAGATACGCAGTATTTT
TRBJ2-1,TRBD2,TRBV18,CASSPVAGEPSNEQFF,TGTGCCAGCTCACCAGTAGCGGGGGAGCCATCCAATGAGCAGTTCTTC
TRBJ2-1,TRBD2,TRBV10-3,CAISELAADEQFF,TGTGCCATCAGTGAACTAGCGGCGGATGAGCAGTTCTTC
TRBJ2-7,TRBD2,TRBV10-1,CASSMRGRDYEQYF,TGCGCCAGCAGTATGCGCGGGAGGGATTACGAGCAGTACTTC
TRBJ1-2,NA,TRBV5-6,CASSLPSYGYTF,TGTGCCAGCAGCTTGCCGAGTTATGGCTACACCTTC
TRBJ2-1,NA,TRBV15,CATSVDRNEQFF,TGTGCCACCAGCGTAGACAGAAATGAGCAGTTCTTC
TRBJ2-3,NA,TRBV29-1,CSVVRTIDGTDTQYF,TGCAGCGTTGTGCGGACAATCGACGGCACAGATACGCAGTATTTT
TRBJ2-7,NA,TRBV10-3,CAIRVTGSLGEQYF,TGTGCCATCAGGGTGACCGGGAGCTTGGGGGAGCAGTACTTC